This is a list of T cell receptor beta chains from one sample in a study of chemoradiotherapy in HPV16-positive cancers. Only in-frame clones appear in the TCRdb table, and some are missing; sequencing was by immunoSEQ multiplex PCR. The data contain about 12,000 clones, around 84% of them seen just once; the ten biggest clones take up 5% to 7%. Sequencing was performed on blood, taken from a patient who underwent chemoradiotherapy. These TCRs come from a human donor with HPV-associated anogenital cancer. Both conserved end residues are part of each CDR3. D genes are given only for firm matches. Clone size is stated in some rows and not others, as once, few, many or a class when expanded.

J	size	D	length	V	DNA	CDR3
TRBJ2-3	-	-	14	TRBV2	TGTGCCAGCAGGAGACTACAATCCACAGATACGCAGTATTTT	CASRRLQSTDTQYF
TRBJ2-5	-	TRBD2	14	TRBV7-9	TGTGCCAGCGCTCTAGCGGGGGGACAAGAGACCCAGTACTTC	CASALAGGQETQYF
TRBJ2-3	-	TRBD2	15	TRBV7-3	TGTGCCAGCAGCTTATATCCGGGGGGGCGTGATACGCAGTATTTT	CASSLYPGGRDTQYF
TRBJ1-4	-	-	16	TRBV30	TGTGCCTGGAACGGCCGCCCGGGCTCAACTAATGAAAAACTGTTTTTT	CAWNGRPGSTNEKLFF
TRBJ2-1	-	TRBD2	13	TRBV5-4	TGTGCCAGCAGCTTGGCCGGGACTAGATGGCAGTTCTTC	CASSLAGTRWQFF
TRBJ2-3	-	-	15	TRBV29-1	TGCAGCGCCACTAGCCACCGCACTTTCACAGATACGCAGTATTTT	CSATSHRTFTDTQYF
TRBJ1-2	-	-	22	TRBV4-2	TGTGCCAGCAGCCAAGAAGGACTTTTGTACGGGGAAAGAGTCGGTGCTAACTATGGCTACACCTTC	CASSQEGLLYGERVGANYGYTF
TRBJ2-3	-	-	17	TRBV4-1	TGCGCCAGCAGCCAAGGGGATAGCGGTGTAAGCACAGATACGCAGTATTTT	CASSQGDSGVSTDTQYF
TRBJ1-5	-	-	14	TRBV9	TGTGCCAGCAGCGTAGGACAAACTAATCAGCCCCAGCATTTT	CASSVGQTNQPQHF
TRBJ1-1	-	-	13	TRBV7-9	TGTGCCAGCAGCTTATCAGGGAACACTGAAGCTTTCTTT	CASSLSGNTEAFF
TRBJ1-1	medium-sized	-	13	TRBV6-4	TGTGCCAGCAGTGACTCGAGTATGGTAGAAGCTTTCTTT	CASSDSSMVEAFF
TRBJ2-4	-	TRBD2	19	TRBV5-1	TGCGCCAGCAGAAGCGGACTAGCGGGGGAATACGAGGCCAAAAACATTCAGTACTTC	CASRSGLAGEYEAKNIQYF
TRBJ1-2	-	TRBD1	13	TRBV2	TGTGCCAGCAGGGAGGGACAGGGGAATGGCTACACCTTC	CASREGQGNGYTF
TRBJ1-2	-	-	17	TRBV15	TGTGCCACCAGCAGAGAGTACAGGGACGCCCAGGGGTATGGCTACACCTTC	CATSREYRDAQGYGYTF
TRBJ2-1	-	TRBD2	18	TRBV7-6	TGTGCCAGCAGCTCGCTTCGACTAGCGGGGGGAACCTACAATGAGCAGTTCTTC	CASSSLRLAGGTYNEQFF
TRBJ1-6	-	TRBD1	17	TRBV4-2	TGTGCCAGCAGCCAAGATAAAAGAGGGACAGGGTATTCACCCCTCCACTTT	CASSQDKRGTGYSPLHF
TRBJ2-1	-	-	13	TRBV14	TGTGCCAGCAGCCAAGACCAGGGGCATGAGCAGTTCTTC	CASSQDQGHEQFF
TRBJ1-2	-	TRBD1	17	TRBV5-4	TGTGCCAGCAGCATGGGACAGGGGGCGTCCGGTAACTATGGCTACACCTTC	CASSMGQGASGNYGYTF
TRBJ1-4	-	-	15	TRBV7-2	TGTGCCAGCAGCTTAGCGGGCAGGGACAATGAAAAACTGTTTTTT	CASSLAGRDNEKLFF
TRBJ1-2	-	-	11	TRBV29-1	TGCAGCGTTGAGGAGTACTATGGCTACACCTTC	CSVEEYYGYTF